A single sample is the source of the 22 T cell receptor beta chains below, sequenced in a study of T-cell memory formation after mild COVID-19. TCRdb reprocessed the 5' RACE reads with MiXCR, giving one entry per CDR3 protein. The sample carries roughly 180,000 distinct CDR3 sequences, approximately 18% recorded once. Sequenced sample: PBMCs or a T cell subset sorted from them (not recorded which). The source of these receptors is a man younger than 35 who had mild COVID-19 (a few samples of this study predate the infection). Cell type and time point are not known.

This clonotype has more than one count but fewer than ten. CDR3 region: CASSGRIGGTQYF. The CDR3 coding sequence is TGTGCCAGCAGTGGACGGATCGGTGGGACCCAGTACTTC. J is TRBJ2-5 and V is TRBV6-4; D gene uncertain. The CDR3 is 13 amino acids. CDR1 is MRHNA, CDR2 SNTAGT, per germline. The V end was cut by 4 bases, the J end by 7 bases, with 13 bases between.

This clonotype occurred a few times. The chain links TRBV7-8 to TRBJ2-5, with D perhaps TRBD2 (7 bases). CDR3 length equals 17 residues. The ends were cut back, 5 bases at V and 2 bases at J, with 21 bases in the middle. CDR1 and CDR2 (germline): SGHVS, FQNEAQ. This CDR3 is CASSEVLAGAIQETQYF. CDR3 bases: TGTGCCAGCAGCGAAGTCTTGGCGGGGGCCATACAAGAGACCCAGTACTTC.

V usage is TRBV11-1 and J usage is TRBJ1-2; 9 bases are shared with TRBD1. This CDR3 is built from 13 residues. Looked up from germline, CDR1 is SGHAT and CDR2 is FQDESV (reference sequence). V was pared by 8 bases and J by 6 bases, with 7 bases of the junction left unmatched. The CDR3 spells CASRNTGGDGYTF. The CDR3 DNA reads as TGTGCCAGCCGTAACACAGGGGGCGATGGCTACACCTTC.

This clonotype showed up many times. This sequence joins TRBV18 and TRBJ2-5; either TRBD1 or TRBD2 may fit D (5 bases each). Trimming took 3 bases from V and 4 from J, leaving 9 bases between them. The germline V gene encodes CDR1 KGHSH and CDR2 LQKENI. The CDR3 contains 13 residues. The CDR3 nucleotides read TGTGCCAGCTCACCTGGGGGAGCAGAGACCCAGTACTTC. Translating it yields CASSPGGAETQYF.

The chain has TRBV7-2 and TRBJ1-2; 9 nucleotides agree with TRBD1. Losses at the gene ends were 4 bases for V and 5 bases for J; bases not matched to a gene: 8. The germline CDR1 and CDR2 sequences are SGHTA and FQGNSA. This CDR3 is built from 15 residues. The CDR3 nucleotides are TGTGCCAGCAGCTGGCCGGGACAGGGAAAATATGGCTACACCTTC. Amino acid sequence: CASSWPGQGKYGYTF.

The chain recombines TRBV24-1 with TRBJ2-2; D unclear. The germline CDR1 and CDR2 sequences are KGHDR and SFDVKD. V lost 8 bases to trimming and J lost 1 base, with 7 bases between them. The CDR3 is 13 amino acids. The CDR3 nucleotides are TGTGCCACCATGGAAGGGAACACCGGGGAGCTGTTTTTT. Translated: CATMEGNTGELFF.

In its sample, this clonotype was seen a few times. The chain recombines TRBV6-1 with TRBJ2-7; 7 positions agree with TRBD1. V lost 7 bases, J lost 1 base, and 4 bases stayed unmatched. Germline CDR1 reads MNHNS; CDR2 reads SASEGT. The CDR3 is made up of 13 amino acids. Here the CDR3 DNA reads TGTGCCAGCAAATCGGGACAGTCCTACGAGCAGTACTTC. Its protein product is CASKSGQSYEQYF.

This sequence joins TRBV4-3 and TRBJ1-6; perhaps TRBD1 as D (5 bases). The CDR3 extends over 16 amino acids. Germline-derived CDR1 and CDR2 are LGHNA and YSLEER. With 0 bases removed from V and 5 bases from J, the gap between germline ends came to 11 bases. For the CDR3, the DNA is TGCGCCAGCAGCCAAGATTTCAGGGTAGATAATTCACCCCTCCACTTT. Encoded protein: CASSQDFRVDNSPLHF.

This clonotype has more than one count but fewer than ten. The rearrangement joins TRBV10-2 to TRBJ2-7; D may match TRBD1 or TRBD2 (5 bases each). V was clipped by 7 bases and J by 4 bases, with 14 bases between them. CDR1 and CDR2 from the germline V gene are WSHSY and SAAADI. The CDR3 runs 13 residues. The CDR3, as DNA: TGCGCCAGCACCGGGGACCCCGGGTACGAGCAGTACTTC. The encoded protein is CASTGDPGYEQYF.

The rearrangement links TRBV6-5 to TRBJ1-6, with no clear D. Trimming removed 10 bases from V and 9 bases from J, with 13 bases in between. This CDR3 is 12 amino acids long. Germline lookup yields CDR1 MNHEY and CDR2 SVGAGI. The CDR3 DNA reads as TGTGCCACGTCCTCTCGGGTTTCACCCCTCCACTTT. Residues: CATSSRVSPLHF.

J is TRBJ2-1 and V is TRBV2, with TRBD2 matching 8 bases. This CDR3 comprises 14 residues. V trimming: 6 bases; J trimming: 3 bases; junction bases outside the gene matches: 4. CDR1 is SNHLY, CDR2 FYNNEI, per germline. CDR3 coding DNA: TGTGCCAGCAGACTAGCGGTGATCTACAATGAGCAGTTCTTC. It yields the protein CASRLAVIYNEQFF.

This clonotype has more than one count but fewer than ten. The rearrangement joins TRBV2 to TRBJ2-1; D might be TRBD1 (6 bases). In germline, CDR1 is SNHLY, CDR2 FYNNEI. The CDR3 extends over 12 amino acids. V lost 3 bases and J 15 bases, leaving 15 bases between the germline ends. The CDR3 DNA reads TGTGCCAGCAGTGACGGGGACACGCCTTTGTTCTTC. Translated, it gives CASSDGDTPLFF. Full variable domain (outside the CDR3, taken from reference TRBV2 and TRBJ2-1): EPEVTQTPSHQVTQMGQEVILRCVPISNHLYFYWYRQILGQKVEFLVSFYNNEISEKSEIFDDQFSVERPDGSNFTLKIRSTKLEDSAMYFCASSDGDTPLFFGPGTRLTVL.

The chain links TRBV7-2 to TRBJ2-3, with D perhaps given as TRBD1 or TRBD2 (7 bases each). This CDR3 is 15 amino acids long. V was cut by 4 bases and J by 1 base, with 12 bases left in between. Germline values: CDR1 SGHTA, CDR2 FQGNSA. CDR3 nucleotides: TGTGCCAGCAGCTCTCAGGGGGGGGGCACAGATACGCAGTATTTT. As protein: CASSSQGGGTDTQYF.

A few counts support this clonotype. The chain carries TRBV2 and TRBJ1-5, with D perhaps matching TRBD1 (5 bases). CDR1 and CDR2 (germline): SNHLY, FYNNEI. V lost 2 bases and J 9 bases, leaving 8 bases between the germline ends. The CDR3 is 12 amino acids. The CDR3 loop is CASSESGVPQHF. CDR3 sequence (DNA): TGTGCCAGCAGTGAATCGGGGGTGCCCCAGCATTTT.

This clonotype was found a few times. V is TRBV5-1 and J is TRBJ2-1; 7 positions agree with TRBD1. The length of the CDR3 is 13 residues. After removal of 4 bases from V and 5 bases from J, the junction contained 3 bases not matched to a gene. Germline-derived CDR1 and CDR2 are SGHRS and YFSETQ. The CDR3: CASSRDSNNEQFF. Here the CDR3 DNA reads TGCGCCAGCAGCCGGGACAGTAACAATGAGCAGTTCTTC.

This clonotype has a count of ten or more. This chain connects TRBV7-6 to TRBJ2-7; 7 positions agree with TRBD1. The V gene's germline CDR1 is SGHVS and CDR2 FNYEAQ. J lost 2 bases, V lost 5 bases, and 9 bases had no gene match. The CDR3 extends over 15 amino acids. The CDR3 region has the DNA TGTGCCAGCAGCCCCGTGACAGGGCGTACCTACGAGCAGTACTTC. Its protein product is CASSPVTGRTYEQYF.

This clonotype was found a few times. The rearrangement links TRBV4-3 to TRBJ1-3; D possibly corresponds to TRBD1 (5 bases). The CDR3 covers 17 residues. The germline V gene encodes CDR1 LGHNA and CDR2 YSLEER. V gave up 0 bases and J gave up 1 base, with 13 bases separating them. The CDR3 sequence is CASSQDYQGASGNTIYF. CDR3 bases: TGCGCCAGCAGCCAAGATTACCAGGGTGCATCTGGAAACACCATATATTTT.

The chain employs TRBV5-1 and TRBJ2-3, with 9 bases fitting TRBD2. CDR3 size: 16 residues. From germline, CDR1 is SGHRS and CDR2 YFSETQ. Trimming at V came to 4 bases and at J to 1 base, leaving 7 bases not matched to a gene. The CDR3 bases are TGCGCCAGCAGCCCCTATAGCGGGGGACGCACAGATACGCAGTATTTT. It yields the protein CASSPYSGGRTDTQYF.

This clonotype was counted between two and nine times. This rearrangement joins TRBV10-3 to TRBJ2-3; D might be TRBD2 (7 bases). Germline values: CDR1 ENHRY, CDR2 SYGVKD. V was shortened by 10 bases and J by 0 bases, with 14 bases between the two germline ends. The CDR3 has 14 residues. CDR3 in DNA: TGTGCCACGACCGAGGGGGGGAGCACAGATACGCAGTATTTT. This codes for CATTEGGSTDTQYF.

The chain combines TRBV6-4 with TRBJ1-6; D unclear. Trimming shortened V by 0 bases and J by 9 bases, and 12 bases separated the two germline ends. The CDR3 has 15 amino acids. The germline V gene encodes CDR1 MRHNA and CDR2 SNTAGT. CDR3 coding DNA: TGTGCCAGCAGTGACTCTCCGGGGATGGGTTCACCCCTCCACTTT. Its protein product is CASSDSPGMGSPLHF.

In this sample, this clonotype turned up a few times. The CDR3 DNA follows: TGTGCCAGCAGTACCGGGACAGGGGGGAGGGAGCAGTACGTC. This sequence encodes CASSTGTGGREQYV. V and J are TRBV28 and TRBJ2-7; 11 bases match TRBD1. The ends lost 5 bases at V and 7 bases at J; junction bases unmatched: 7. Germline V gene data show CDR1 as MDHEN and CDR2 as SYDVKM. The CDR3 is made up of 14 amino acids.

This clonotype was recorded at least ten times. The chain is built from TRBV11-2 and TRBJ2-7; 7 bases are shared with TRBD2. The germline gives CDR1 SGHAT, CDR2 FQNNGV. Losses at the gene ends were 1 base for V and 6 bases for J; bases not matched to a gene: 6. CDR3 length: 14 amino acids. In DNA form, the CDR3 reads TGTGCCAGCAGCTTAGTCGAGGGGAGGGGCGAGCAGTACTTC. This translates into CASSLVEGRGEQYF.